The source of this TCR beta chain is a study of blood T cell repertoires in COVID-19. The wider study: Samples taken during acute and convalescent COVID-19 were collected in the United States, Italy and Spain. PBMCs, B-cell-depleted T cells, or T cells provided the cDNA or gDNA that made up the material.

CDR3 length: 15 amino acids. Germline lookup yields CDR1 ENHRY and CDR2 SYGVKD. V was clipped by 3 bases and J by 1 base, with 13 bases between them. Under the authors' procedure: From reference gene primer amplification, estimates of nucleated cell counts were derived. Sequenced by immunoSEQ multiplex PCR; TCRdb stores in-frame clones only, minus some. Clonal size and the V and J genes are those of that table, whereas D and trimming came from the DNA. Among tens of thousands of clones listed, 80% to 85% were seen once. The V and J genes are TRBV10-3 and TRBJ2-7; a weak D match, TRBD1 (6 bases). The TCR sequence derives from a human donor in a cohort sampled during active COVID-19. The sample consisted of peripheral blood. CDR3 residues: CAISDEQGPSYEQYF. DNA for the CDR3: TGTGCCATCAGTGATGAACAGGGTCCTTCCTACGAGCAGTACTTC.